These T cell receptor beta chains were read from a single sample in a study of naive and memory T cell subsets. TCRdb reprocessed the UMI-ligation and nested PCR reads via MiXCR and lists one record per CDR3 protein. The sample has about 150,000 distinct CDR3 sequences, roughly 20% seen once; the top ten hold about 0.11%. Input material: naive CD4+ T cells from blood. Every receptor here comes from a human donor in good health. Each CDR3 is given with its conserved first and last residue.

cdr3_aa	v_call	j_call
CASSLDGRGRLGGELFF	TRBV19	TRBJ2-2
CASSFDVFDEQFF	TRBV7-9	TRBJ2-1
CSAKTGGRSNQPQHF	TRBV29-1	TRBJ1-5
CASSQDLVFRVGEDTEAFF	TRBV4-2	TRBJ1-1
CSARLTGSTDTQYF	TRBV20-1	TRBJ2-3
CASNLWGRGTGELFF	TRBV12-3/TRBV12-4	TRBJ2-2
CASSIAGADTEAFF	TRBV19	TRBJ1-1
CASSGQENTEAFF	TRBV12-3/TRBV12-4	TRBJ1-1
CAWSDGQGDVIRPQHF	TRBV30	TRBJ1-5
CASSLVVSGYEQYF	TRBV5-1	TRBJ2-7
CASSSTGQHTDTQYF	TRBV6-2/TRBV6-3	TRBJ2-3
CASRSSGSRSYEQYF	TRBV6-2/TRBV6-3	TRBJ2-7
CSVSGRDYGYTF	TRBV20-1	TRBJ1-2
CASSARTSGNTDTQYF	TRBV5-4	TRBJ2-3
CASIPRQGPSIDSNQPQHF	TRBV28	TRBJ1-5
CASSSNNQETQYF	TRBV27	TRBJ2-5
CASSLDLGSNQPQHF	TRBV11-2	TRBJ1-5
CASSLSGQGEQFF	TRBV12-3/TRBV12-4	TRBJ2-1
CASSWYRQGSSTMGQYF	TRBV5-1	TRBJ2-7
CASSLTSGYEQYF	TRBV12-3/TRBV12-4	TRBJ2-7
CASSHLTRGEQYF	TRBV3-1	TRBJ2-7
CASSSPGVHEQYF	TRBV5-6	TRBJ2-7
CSARPGHAFEQYF	TRBV20-1	TRBJ2-7
CASSPRLATNEKLFF	TRBV18	TRBJ1-4
CASSSYTGTGATF	TRBV7-3	TRBJ1-2
CSARADEAFF	TRBV20-1	TRBJ1-1